This entry lists 28 T cell receptor beta chains sequenced from one sample in a study of blood T cells in healthy people across ages. Next came a second PCR, run for about 7 to 12 cycles, which used a sample-barcoded 5' primer along with a J-beta primer mix. TCRdb re-derived calls from the 5' RACE reads in MiXCR, one entry per CDR3 protein. The top ten hold around 15% of the sample, which has approximately 940,000 distinct CDR3 sequences, about 44% seen once. Sequences were obtained from blood. These receptors were taken from a man aged 30 to 39 in good health.

This clonotype was found a few times. The chain recombines TRBV7-9 with TRBJ1-2; D unresolved. Trimming took off 5 bases at V and 4 bases at J, with 11 bases between the two ends. This CDR3 comprises 13 residues. Per the germline V gene, CDR1 is SEHNR and CDR2 is FQNEAQ (reference sequence). In DNA, the CDR3 is TGTGCCAGCAGCAAGCAGACCTCCTATGGCTACACCTTC. Protein sequence: CASSKQTSYGYTF.

The chain joins TRBV6-2 or TRBV6-3 to TRBJ2-7; a possible D gene is TRBD1 (6 bases). The length of the CDR3 is 14 residues. Germline V gives CDR1 MNHEY, CDR2 SVGEGT. V dropped 6 bases and J dropped 0 bases, with 12 bases sitting between them. The CDR3 here is CASRWTDSSYEQYF. The CDR3 DNA follows: TGTGCCAGCAGGTGGACGGACAGCTCCTACGAGCAGTACTTC.

The rearrangement uses TRBV11-2 and TRBJ1-2; TRBD1 matches at 10 bases. The CDR3 loop spans 16 amino acids. The ends lost 1 base at V and 4 bases at J; junction bases unmatched: 6. The germline V gene has CDR1 SGHAT and CDR2 FQNNGV. The CDR3 sequence: CASSLAGTGAGYGYTF. The CDR3 DNA reads as TGTGCCAGCAGCTTAGCGGGGACAGGGGCTGGCTATGGCTACACCTTC.

Notes on this clonotype: Relative to the germline gene, one junction end is altered; a read error may explain this. CDR3 nucleotides: TGTGCTAGCAGCCCCGGGACTAGCGGATTAGATACGCAGTATTTT. It codes for CASSPGTSGLDTQYF. This chain uses TRBV7-7 with TRBJ2-3, with 11 bases matching TRBD2. This CDR3 comprises 15 residues. Germline V lookup: CDR1 SSHAT, CDR2 FNYEAQ (reference sequence).

The gene calls are TRBV14 and TRBJ2-7; 9 bases agree with TRBD1. The CDR3 sequence is 15 residues long. V lost 4 bases and J lost 4; bases outside the gene matches: 8. The germline gives CDR1 SGHDN, CDR2 FVKESK. The CDR3 bases are TGTGCCAGCAGCCGAGCCGGGACAGGGTTATACGAGCAGTACTTC. It yields the protein CASSRAGTGLYEQYF. Full variable domain (outside the CDR3, taken from reference TRBV14 and TRBJ2-7): EAGVTQFPSHSVIEKGQTVTLRCDPISGHDNLYWYRRVMGKEIKFLLHFVKESKQDESGMPNNRFLAERTGGTYSTLKVQPAELEDSGVYFCASSRAGTGLYEQYFGPGTRLTVT.

The DNA of the CDR3 is TGTGCCAGCAGTTTCTTTAGCAGCAATGAGCAGTTCTTC. It is translated as CASSFFSSNEQFF. The rearrangement uses TRBV28 and TRBJ2-1, with D hard to call. CDR3 length equals 13 residues. Germline CDR1 reads MDHEN; CDR2 reads SYDVKM. V lost 3 bases to trimming and J lost 6 bases, with 9 bases between them.

The chain has TRBV27 and TRBJ2-2; 10 bases agree with TRBD2. Germline V lookup: CDR1 MNHEY, CDR2 SMNVEV (reference sequence). This CDR3 contains 14 residues. The trim removed 8 bases at V and 10 bases at J, leaving 10 bases unmatched. The DNA of the CDR3 is TGTGCCAGCGGGCTAGCGGGGGTGAGCGAGGAGCTGTTTTTT. Its translation: CASGLAGVSEELFF.

The V and J genes are TRBV20-1 and TRBJ2-7; 9 bases are shared with TRBD1. In germline, CDR1 is DFQATT, CDR2 SNEGSKA (reference sequence). This CDR3 has 16 amino acids. Losses at the gene ends were 0 bases for V and 4 bases for J; bases not matched to a gene: 10. The CDR3 bases are TGCAGTGCTAGAGATCCTGGGGGACAGGGATATTACGAGCAGTACTTC. Residues: CSARDPGGQGYYEQYF.

V gene TRBV10-3 combines with J gene TRBJ2-1, with D possibly being TRBD1 (6 bases). The DNA matches TRBJ2-7 better at its end, which makes the J call doubtful. The CDR3 spans 13 residues. Germline CDR1 is ENHRY and CDR2 is SYGVKD. CDR3: CAINRETYNEQYF. The CDR3, as DNA: TGTGCCATCAACAGGGAGACCTACAATGAGCAGTACTTC.

V and J are TRBV30 and TRBJ1-1; the D is unclear. Trimming shortened V by 3 bases and J by 1 base, and 9 bases separated the two germline ends. CDR1 and CDR2 (germline): GTSNPN, SVGIG (reference sequence). This CDR3 spans 13 amino acids. The CDR3 spells CAWRLGGNTEAFF. The CDR3 DNA is TGTGCCTGGAGATTGGGTGGGAACACTGAAGCTTTCTTT. The variable domain in full, completed from reference TRBV30 and TRBJ1-1, reads SQTIHQWPATLVQPVGSPLSLECTVEGTSNPNLYWYRQAAGRGLQLLFYSVGIGQISSEVPQNLSASRPQDRQFILSSKKLLLSDSGFYLCAWRLGGNTEAFFGQGTRLTVV.

This rearrangement joins TRBV6-1 to TRBJ2-2; 9 bases map to TRBD1. The trim removed 6 bases at V and 4 bases at J, leaving 3 bases unmatched. The V gene's germline CDR1 is MNHNS and CDR2 SASEGT. The CDR3 covers 14 residues. CDR3 nucleotide sequence: TGTGCCAGCAGACAGGGGGCGCGCACCGGGGAGCTGTTTTTT. It yields the protein CASRQGARTGELFF.

V is TRBV7-2 and J is TRBJ1-5; D unresolved. This CDR3 is 16 amino acids long. CDR1 SGHTA and CDR2 FQGNSA come from the germline V gene. The V end lost 3 bases, the J end lost 0 bases, and 12 bases lay between the germline ends. CDR3 in DNA: TGTGCCAGCAGCTTGATGGCGACTATTAGCAATCAGCCCCAGCATTTT. It specifies CASSLMATISNQPQHF.

This rearrangement joins TRBV7-9 to TRBJ2-1, with 8 bases lining up with TRBD1. Per germline, CDR1 SEHNR and CDR2 FQNEAQ (reference sequence). The CDR3 sequence is 12 residues long. J gave up 8 bases and V 5 bases, and 2 bases lay outside the gene matches. The CDR3 here is CASSATGDEQFF. For the CDR3, the DNA is TGTGCCAGCAGCGCGACAGGGGATGAGCAGTTCTTC.

This clonotype has a handful of counts. At one end, the junction sequence differs from germline, possibly due to a read error. CDR3 amino acids: CASSLAQGSEQYF. The CDR3 DNA reads as TGTGCCAGCAGTTTAGCCCAGGGTTCCGAGCAGTACTTC. The V call is TRBV7-2, the J call TRBJ2-7, with D tentatively TRBD1 (5 bases). The CDR3 is 13 residues long. The germline gives CDR1 SGHTA, CDR2 FQGNSA.

The J gene is TRBJ1-1, the V gene TRBV28; 9 bases are shared with TRBD1. CDR1 MDHEN and CDR2 SYDVKM come from the germline V gene. V gave up 2 bases and J gave up 1 base; unmatched junction bases: 11. The CDR3 length is 18 residues. CDR3 sequence (DNA): TGTGCCAGCAGTTTAGGGGGGACAGGGCACACAAGGAACACTGAAGCTTTCTTT. Translated, it gives CASSLGGTGHTRNTEAFF.

The J gene is TRBJ2-5, the V gene TRBV20-1; D gene uncertain. This CDR3 comprises 12 residues. The V and J ends lost 4 bases and 4 bases respectively, with 10 bases between them. The V gene's germline CDR1 is DFQATT and CDR2 SNEGSKA (reference sequence). The CDR3 spells CSAIGLGETQYF. CDR3 DNA: TGCAGTGCTATCGGCCTGGGAGAGACCCAGTACTTC.

This sequence joins TRBV7-8 and TRBJ2-7; TRBD1 aligns across 10 bases. TRBJ2-5 matches the DNA end more closely, so the J call is doubtful. This CDR3 spans 13 amino acids. Germline assignment: CDR1 SGHVS and CDR2 FQNEAQ. CDR3 sequence (DNA): TGTGCCAGCAGGGACAGGGGGGGAGAGACCCAGTACTTC. Translation: CASRDRGGETQYF.

The chain has TRBV24-1 and TRBJ2-7; the D gene could be TRBD1 or TRBD2 (5 bases each). The ends were cut back, 4 bases at V and 4 bases at J, with 16 bases in the middle. This CDR3 contains 15 residues. The germline V gene encodes CDR1 KGHDR and CDR2 SFDVKD. CDR3 region: CATSDRRGPFYEQYF. The CDR3, as DNA: TGTGCCACCAGTGACAGACGGGGCCCCTTTTACGAGCAGTACTTC.

The chain joins TRBV25-1 to TRBJ1-2, with 8 nucleotides matching TRBD1. The CDR3 sequence is 12 residues long. The V and J ends lost 4 bases and 7 bases, in that order; junction bases with no gene match: 2. Per the germline V gene, CDR1 is MGHDK and CDR2 is SYGVNS. The CDR3 DNA is TGTGCCAGCAGTGTTACAGGGGGTGGCTACACCTTC. Protein: CASSVTGGGYTF.

This rearrangement joins TRBV28 to TRBJ1-4; 10 bases are a match to TRBD1. The CDR3 length is 15 residues. V gave up 4 bases and J gave up 5 bases; unmatched junction bases: 4. Germline V lookup: CDR1 MDHEN, CDR2 SYDVKM. CDR3 DNA: TGTGCCAGCAGTTCGGGACAGGGGATAAATGAAAAACTGTTTTTT. The encoded protein is CASSSGQGINEKLFF.

The rearrangement uses TRBV2 and TRBJ1-2; D is uncertain. The CDR3 covers 14 residues. CDR1 is SNHLY, CDR2 FYNNEI, per germline. Trimming pared 4 bases from V and 4 bases from J, leaving 13 bases between. Here the CDR3 reads CASSGVNTVYGYTF. The CDR3 DNA reads TGTGCCAGCAGTGGGGTGAATACTGTCTATGGCTACACCTTC.

This clonotype was detected a few times. This may be a read error: a much more frequent sequence differs by one nucleotide. In DNA form, the CDR3 reads TGTGCCAGCAGTGACACAGCTAGCGGATCCTACAATGAGCAGTACTTC. This sequence encodes CASSDTASGSYNEQYF. The chain uses TRBV6-4 and TRBJ2-1; 7 nucleotides align to TRBD2. The DNA end is more similar to TRBJ2-7, so the J call may be wrong. CDR1 MRHNA and CDR2 SNTAGT come from the germline V gene. The CDR3 spans 16 residues.

J is TRBJ2-5 and V is TRBV7-2, with a possible D match to TRBD2 (6 bases). V gave up 6 bases and J gave up 6 bases, with 14 bases separating them. There are 13 residues in the CDR3. Per the germline V gene, CDR1 is SGHTA and CDR2 is FQGNSA. CDR3 protein: CASRHGSRQTQYF. CDR3 nucleotides: TGTGCCAGCAGGCACGGGAGTAGGCAGACCCAGTACTTC.

The chain carries TRBV6-1 and TRBJ2-5; the match to TRBD1 covers 9 bases. The J call is in doubt because the DNA end fits TRBJ2-4 better. The V gene's germline CDR1 is MNHNS and CDR2 SASEGT. CDR3 size: 13 residues. The CDR3 DNA is TGTGCCAGCAGTAACCGGGACAGGGACATTCAGTACTTC. This encodes CASSNRDRDIQYF.

The chain employs TRBV6-2 or TRBV6-3 and TRBJ1-2, with D possibly TRBD1 on 6 matching bases. Germline CDR1 is MNHEY and CDR2 is SVGEGT. Trimming took 5 bases from V and 5 from J, leaving 12 bases between them. The CDR3 is 13 amino acids. CDR3 DNA sequence: TGTGCCAGCAGTCCGGAGGGGGAGTATGGCTACACCTTC. This translates into CASSPEGEYGYTF.

In its sample, this clonotype was seen a few times. The J gene is TRBJ1-1, the V gene TRBV3-1; a weak D match, TRBD1 (6 bases). The CDR3 runs 13 residues. Looked up from germline, CDR1 is LGHDT and CDR2 is YNNKEL (reference sequence). V shed 4 bases and J shed 7 bases, with 13 bases lying between them. For the CDR3, the DNA is TGTGCCAGCAGCCTCCCGGGGGGGCATGAAGCTTTCTTT. Amino acids: CASSLPGGHEAFF. Full variable domain (missing parts from reference TRBV3-1 and TRBJ1-1): DTAVSQTPKYLVTQMGNDKSIKCEQNLGHDTMYWYKQDSKKFLKIMFSYNNKELIINETVPNRFSPKSPDKAHLNLHINSLELGDSAVYFCASSLPGGHEAFFGQGTRLTVV.

The chain recombines TRBV20-1 with TRBJ1-4; 10 bases line up with TRBD1. Germline CDR1 and CDR2: DFQATT and SNEGSKA (reference sequence). V was pared by 6 bases and J by 12 bases, with 13 bases of the junction left unmatched. This CDR3 region has 14 residues. The DNA of the CDR3 is TGCAGTGCCGACCGGACAGGGGGGAGGGAGGAACTGTTTTTT. It is translated as CSADRTGGREELFF.

The chain combines TRBV20-1 with TRBJ2-1, with 10 bases aligning to TRBD2. The CDR3 contains 14 residues. V dropped 5 bases and J dropped 5; count of bases not matched to a gene: 6. Per the germline V gene, CDR1 is DFQATT and CDR2 is SNEGSKA (reference sequence). DNA for the CDR3: TGCAGTGCTCAAAAGCGGGAGGGCCACAATGAGCAGTTCTTC. Translated: CSAQKREGHNEQFF.